This T cell receptor beta chain was found in a study of regulatory T cells in long-lasting Graves disease. Study conclusions and caveats: The small sample size may have reduced accuracy. With persistent disease, TRBV28, TRBJ1-2 and TRBJ2-5 were the favored segments.

The CDR3 has 15 residues. CDR1 MNHNY and CDR2 SVGAGI come from the germline V gene (reference sequence). V was shortened by 0 bases and J by 2 bases, with 8 bases between the two germline ends. This sample's time point: newly diagnosed GD, antithyroid drugs for less than 3 months. PBMC-derived RNA was used for the TCR library. HTBI primers from iRepertoire and Arm-PCR of CDR3 regions yielded the TCR beta libraries. TCRdb called the multiplex PCR reads again in MiXCR, with one record for every CDR3 protein. The table records fewer than 550,000 distinct CDR3 sequences, about 16% of them present only once. This clonotype has ten or more counts. Its target is not known. This sample was shared with a second study, whose subject was T cells in Graves' hyperthyroidism and ophthalmopathy.

Sequenced material: peripheral blood mononuclear cells (PBMCs), taken at new diagnosis, from a patient treated with antithyroid drugs. This receptor was identified in a woman aged 35-65 years with Graves disease. This chain uses TRBV6-6 with TRBJ1-5, with D uncertain. The chain's CDR3 is CASSYSWRGNQPQHF. CDR3 nucleotide sequence: TGTGCCAGCAGTTACTCGTGGAGGGGCAATCAGCCCCAGCATTTT.